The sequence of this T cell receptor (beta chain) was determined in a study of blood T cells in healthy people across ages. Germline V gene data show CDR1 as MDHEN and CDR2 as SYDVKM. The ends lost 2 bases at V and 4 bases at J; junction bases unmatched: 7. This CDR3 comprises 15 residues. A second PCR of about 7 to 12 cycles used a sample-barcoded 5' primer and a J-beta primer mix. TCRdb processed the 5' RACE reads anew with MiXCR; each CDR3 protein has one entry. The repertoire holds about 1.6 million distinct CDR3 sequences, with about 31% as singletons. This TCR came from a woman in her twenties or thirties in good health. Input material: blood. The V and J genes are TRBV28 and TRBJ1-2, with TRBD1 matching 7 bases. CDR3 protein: CASSLGTGAPYGYTF. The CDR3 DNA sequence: TGTGCCAGCAGTTTAGGTACAGGGGCTCCCTATGGCTACACCTTC.